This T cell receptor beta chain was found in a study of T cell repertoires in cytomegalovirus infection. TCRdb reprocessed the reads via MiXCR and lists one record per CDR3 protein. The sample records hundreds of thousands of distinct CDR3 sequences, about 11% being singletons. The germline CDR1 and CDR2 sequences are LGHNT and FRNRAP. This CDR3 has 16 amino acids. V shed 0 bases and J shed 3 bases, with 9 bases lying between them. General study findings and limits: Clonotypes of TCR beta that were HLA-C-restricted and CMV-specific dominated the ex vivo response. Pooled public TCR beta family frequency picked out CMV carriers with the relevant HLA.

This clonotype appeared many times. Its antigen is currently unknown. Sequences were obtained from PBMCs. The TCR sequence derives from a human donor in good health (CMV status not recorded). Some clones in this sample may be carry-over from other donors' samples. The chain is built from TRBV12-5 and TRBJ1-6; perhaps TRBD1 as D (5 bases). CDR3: CASGLVAGGYNSPLHF. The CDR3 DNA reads TGTGCTAGTGGTTTGGTTGCTGGGGGCTATAATTCACCCCTCCACTTT.